Sequencing of this TCR beta chain was carried out in a study of cytomegalovirus exposure and HLA in healthy donors. Study-wide context: Previous work identified roughly 110 million unique TCR beta sequences from approximately 190 million T cells. Study outcomes and limitations: Accurate predictions that matched the HLA-A and HLA-B alleles of most subjects were reportedly made from TCR beta sequences.

The donors comprised healthy bone marrow donors. There were likely unrecorded immune exposures, though donors were nominally healthy when sampled. As regards this clone: Its antigen is unknown.

PCR used 60 Vbeta primers and 13 Jbeta primers. Data came from immunoSEQ multiplex PCR; TCRdb stores just in-frame clones and leaves some out. The sample consists of a few hundred thousand clones, almost 85% of them appearing once. The receptor comes from a middle-aged woman in good health and CMV-seronegative. Specimen: PBMCs.

The CDR3 spells CASSLPPQGSSYNSPLHF. Here the CDR3 DNA reads TGTGCCAGCAGCCTCCCCCCGCAGGGGAGCTCCTATAATTCACCCCTCCACTTT. The chain uses TRBV7-9 and TRBJ1-6; TRBD1 is a possible D gene (6 bases). CDR1 and CDR2 from the germline V gene are SEHNR and FQNEAQ (reference sequence). V lost 5 bases, J lost 0 bases, and 17 bases lay in between. The CDR3 has 18 amino acids.